This TCR beta chain was recovered during a study of blood T cell repertoires in COVID-19 (dated by TCRdb to the early 2020s). General notes on the study: Samples covering the acute and convalescent phases of COVID-19 were provided by collaborators in the United States, Italy and Spain. The prospective study material was composed of cDNA or gDNA derived from T cells, B-cell-depleted T cells, or PBMCs. Subjects who had been exposed to COVID-19, were actively infected with it, or had recovered from it provided the deeply sampled blood TCRbeta repertoires that made up the dataset. The repertoires were released in a freely available public database intended as a resource for research on the immune response to SARS-CoV-2. The samples were drawn from two sources: the first 160 participants of the ongoing ImmuneRACE study, and 1,200 or so subjects contributed by 6 global collaborators. Nearly every sample came with metadata listing a de-identified subject ID, COVID-19 status, age in years and sex. Where available, HLA class I and class II types were obtained from metadata supplied by the sample provider rather than from assay-based typing.

As for this clone: The antigen it binds to is not known. Base qualities are not provided; no much larger clone lies one nucleotide away.

The study at large found these results: The quantity of clinical and demographic metadata differed by source and by participant and was supplied without curation.

The germline V gene sets CDR1 to MDHEN and CDR2 to SYDVKM. Inclusive of the bounding cysteine and phenylalanine, the CDR3 is 15 residues long. The sequence is cut down to CDR3 DNA, 45 bases in frame from base 1. Between the V and J ends, shortened by 8 bases and 4 bases respectively, the junction contains 20 bases. Participants in the prospective study were enrolled through a virtual design, were aged roughly 18 to 100 years, and lived in approximately 25 United States geographic areas. In the prospective study, participants were assigned to cohorts based on the clinical history participants reported in a screening survey and a study questionnaire. Exposed participants had been in contact, within 2 weeks of entering the study, with a person who had a PCR-confirmed or clinician-diagnosed case of COVID-19. In the prospective study, whole blood, serum and a nasopharyngeal or oropharyngeal swab were collected from each participant by mobile phlebotomists. Prospective study participants could optionally give additional blood draws and questionnaires over an approximately 2-month period. Before DNA extraction, blood samples from the prospective study were shipped at room temperature or frozen.

TCRbeta CDR3 regions were amplified from genomic DNA using the immunoSEQ Assay, a bias-controlled multiplex PCR. Per the authors' processing: Within the assay, amplification of reference gene primers was used to estimate how many nucleated cells each sample contained. To quantify the absolute abundance of each unique TCRbeta CDR3 rearrangement, sequence reads were collapsed and filtered. For each sample, productive Simpson clonality was calculated by taking the square root of Simpson's diversity index across productive rearrangements. The source is immuneACCESS, and TCRdb retained only in-frame sequences with V and J called. Part of the clones is not carried over; for the studies checked, unresolved V genes explain less than half of this, and the remainder is unexplained. The V and J calls and clone size are taken from that table; D and trimming were inferred from the DNA. In this sample the table shows some 340,000 clones, 90% of which occur a single time. The ten most abundant clones make up 3% to 5% of the sample.

The clonotype originates from a woman aged 30 to 39 who had been exposed to COVID-19. The V and J genes are TRBV28 and TRBJ1-1, with TRBD1 perhaps the D gene, on 5 matching bases. Specimen: PBMCs or T cells enriched from blood (not recorded which). In nucleotide form, the sequence is TGTGCCAGCGGGCGGGACGGACCGAGGGGCACTGAAGCTTTCTTT. This gives the protein CASGRDGPRGTEAFF.